This TCR beta chain is from a study of T cells in Graves' hyperthyroidism and ophthalmopathy. Study-wide background: The blood sample was taken at first diagnosis, before treatment began. Notes on the study in general: The model identified upcoming ophthalmopathy a median approximately six months ahead of onset.

This clonotype was counted ten times or more. The antigen remains undetermined. Amplified TCR beta CDR3 regions derived from RNA transcripts. First-round RT-PCR with HTBI primers amplified the TCR CDR3 region. One entry per CDR3 protein results from TCRdb running MiXCR on the multiplex PCR reads. The sample lists 600,000 to 700,000 distinct CDR3 sequences; roughly 15% were seen once. The clonotype was recovered from a woman aged 40 to 49 with Graves' ophthalmopathy. The material sequenced was blood.

The CDR3 is CASRIGLAERETQYF. Written as DNA, the CDR3 is TGTGCCAGCAGGATAGGACTAGCCGAGCGAGAGACCCAGTACTTC. J is TRBJ2-5 and V is TRBV7-6; TRBD2 agrees at 8 bases. This CDR3 contains 15 residues. Germline CDR1 SGHVS, CDR2 FNYEAQ. The junction had 10 bases not matched to a gene; V was cut back by 6 bases and J by 4 bases.